These 30 T cell receptor beta chains were sequenced from one sample in a study of T cells in women clearing cervical HPV infection. Sequenced by immunoSEQ multiplex PCR; TCRdb stores in-frame clones only, minus some. In total, the table holds about 39,000 clones. The sequenced sample consisted of blood buffy coat. Source of these receptors: a woman between 18 and 70 years old with a cervical HPV16 infection that either progressed to CIN3+ or cleared (not recorded which).

In the case of this clone: The sequenced fragment ends 3 residues before the CDR3 boundary, so the rest is inferred from the germline J gene. The chain joins TRBV24-1 to TRBJ2-7; no reliable D call. This CDR3 has 15 amino acids. The V gene's germline CDR1 is KGHDR and CDR2 SFDVKD. Trimming pared 4 bases from V and 1 base from J, leaving 13 bases between. CDR3 protein: CATSDLRALSYEQYF. Incomplete CDR3 DNA: TGTGCCACCAGTGACCTTCGAGCCCTATCCTACGAG.

As regards this clone: The sequenced fragment ends 3 residues before the CDR3 boundary, so the rest is inferred from the germline J gene. V usage is TRBV18 and J usage is TRBJ1-2; D not certain. Germline V CDR1 and CDR2: KGHSH, LQKENI. This CDR3 region has 13 residues. The sequenced part of the CDR3 DNA is TGTGCCAGCTCACCGGCAGGTGCCTACGAC. Its translation is CASSPAGAYD. The CDR3 as a whole reads CASSPAGAYDYTF.

As regards this clone: The read ends 3 residues before the CDR3 terminus; that terminus is restored from the germline J gene. The rearrangement links TRBV5-1 to TRBJ2-7, with 9 bases that match TRBD1. Trimming took 0 bases from V and 6 from J; bases not matched to a gene: 7. Germline lookup yields CDR1 SGHRS and CDR2 YFSETQ. This CDR3 is built from 15 residues. This CDR3 reads CASSLVGTGNPEQYF. The sequenced CDR3 bases are TGCGCCAGCAGCTTGGTCGGGACAGGGAATCCCGAG.

Details on this clone: The read terminates 3 residues ahead of where the CDR3 ends, so the germline J gene completes it. The J gene is TRBJ1-4, the V gene TRBV2; D is uncertain. CDR3 length: 14 amino acids. Per germline, CDR1 SNHLY and CDR2 FYNNEI. V lost 4 bases, J lost 0 bases, and 6 bases lay in between. This CDR3 reads CASSVHSTNEKLFF. The DNA read from the CDR3 is TGTGCCAGCAGTGTTCACTCAACTAATGAAAAA.

As for this clone: The read ends 3 residues before the CDR3 terminus; that terminus is restored from the germline J gene. This sequence joins TRBV2 and TRBJ1-2; D perhaps matches TRBD1 (6 bases). Per germline, CDR1 SNHLY and CDR2 FYNNEI. Trimming took off 4 bases at V and 5 bases at J, with 17 bases between the two ends. This CDR3 comprises 15 residues. The sequenced part of the CDR3 DNA is TGTGCCAGCAGTGCTCAGGGGCAGGGGCGTTATGGC. It encodes CASSAQGQGRYG. The complete CDR3 sequence is CASSAQGQGRYGYTF.

Worth noting for this clone: The CDR3 end lies 3 residues beyond the end of the read and is filled in from the germline J gene. This chain uses TRBV20-1 with TRBJ1-6, with D perhaps TRBD1 (5 bases). Trimming took 6 bases from V and 6 from J, leaving 18 bases between them. From germline, CDR1 is DFQATT and CDR2 SNEGSKA (reference sequence). This CDR3 comprises 15 residues. The CDR3 sequence is CSADAGRGPNSPLHF. Partial CDR3 DNA: TGCAGTGCCGATGCCGGGCGGGGACCTAATTCACCC.

Of note for this clone: Coverage ceases 3 residues before the CDR3 finishes, and the germline J gene fills in the end. The rearrangement uses TRBV6-2 or TRBV6-3 and TRBJ1-6; TRBD1 might be the D (5 bases). Trimming removed 4 bases at V and 0 bases at J, with 13 bases between. Germline CDR1 MNHEY, CDR2 SVGEGT. This CDR3 region has 17 residues. CDR3 residues: CASSWGLQSSYNSPLHF. The CDR3 bases that were read are TGTGCCAGCAGTTGGGGACTCCAGAGCTCCTATAATTCACCC.

A note on this clone: The CDR3 goes on 3 residues after the read ends, and that part is filled in from the germline J gene. The V gene is TRBV19, the J gene TRBJ1-2; TRBD1 matches at 7 bases. V was pared by 7 bases and J by 3 bases, with 5 bases of the junction left unmatched. This CDR3 comprises 13 residues. The germline V gene has CDR1 LNHDA and CDR2 SQIVND (reference sequence). The CDR3: CASKEGTDYGYTF. The sequenced part of the CDR3 DNA is TGTGCCAGTAAGGAGGGGACAGACTATGGC.

Remarks on this clone: Sequencing ends 3 residues short of the CDR3 end; the germline J gene provides the rest. This chain joins TRBV4-2 and TRBJ2-1, with D tentatively TRBD2 (5 bases). CDR1 and CDR2 (germline): LGHNA, YNFKEQ. This CDR3 is built from 14 residues. V shed 1 base and J shed 5 bases, with 9 bases lying between them. CDR3 DNA (partial): TGTGCCAGCAGCCAAGCAGGAGCGGACAATGAG. Translation gives CASSQAGADNE. The whole CDR3 protein is CASSQAGADNEQFF.

Concerning this clone: The read terminates 3 residues ahead of where the CDR3 ends, so the germline J gene completes it. The chain recombines TRBV5-1 with TRBJ2-3; 10 bases agree with TRBD1. The germline V gene encodes CDR1 SGHRS and CDR2 YFSETQ. V was clipped by 0 bases and J by 5 bases; unmatched bases: 6. This CDR3 region has 16 residues. The chain's CDR3 is CASSLGGTGAKDTQYF. The covered CDR3 bases are TGCGCCAGCAGCTTGGGCGGGACAGGGGCGAAAGATACG. The entire variable domain, with the rest obtained from reference TRBV5-1 and TRBJ2-3, is as follows: KAGVTQTPRYLIKTRGQQVTLSCSPISGHRSVSWYQQTPGQGLQFLFEYFSETQRNKGNFPGRFSGRQFSNSRSEMNVSTLELGDSALYLCASSLGGTGAKDTQYFGPGTRLTVL.

To note about this clone: The read halts 3 residues ahead of the CDR3 end, with the missing end drawn from the germline J gene. This chain links TRBV18 with TRBJ2-7; 8 positions agree with TRBD1. Germline V gives CDR1 KGHSH, CDR2 LQKENI. The V segment lost 11 bases and the J segment 2 bases; nucleotides outside the gene matches: 11. The CDR3 spans 14 residues. The sequenced part of the CDR3 DNA is TGTGCCGGCGAGCAACAGGGGGTCCCCTACGAG. Its translation is CAGEQQGVPYE. The CDR3 in full is CAGEQQGVPYEQYF.

A remark on this clone: The sequenced fragment ends 3 residues before the CDR3 boundary, so the rest is inferred from the germline J gene. V is TRBV19 and J is TRBJ2-6; a possible D gene is TRBD2 (5 bases). Trimming removed 11 bases at V and 4 bases at J, with 15 bases between. CDR3 length equals 14 residues. Germline assignment: CDR1 LNHDA and CDR2 SQIVND (reference sequence). Here the CDR3 reads CAVGSGVGANVLTF. CDR3 DNA (partial): TGTGCCGTAGGATCCGGGGTCGGGGCCAACGTC.

The DNA read from the CDR3 is TGTGCCAGCAGCTTGGCGGAGTTAGCGGGAGGATACGAC. This translates into CASSLAELAGGYD. The full CDR3 protein reads CASSLAELAGGYDYTF. The chain is built from TRBV5-4 and TRBJ1-2; no firm D call. The CDR3 end is not reached by the read, which stops 3 residues before it; the germline J gene fills it in. CDR1 SGHNT and CDR2 YYREEE come from the germline V gene (reference sequence). The CDR3 extends over 16 amino acids.

With regard to this clone: The read terminates 3 residues before the CDR3 end, so the remaining end is supplied by the germline J gene. J is TRBJ1-1 and V is TRBV11-3, with D perhaps matching TRBD1 (5 bases). V was pared by 5 bases and J by 0 bases, with 7 bases between. The germline CDR1 and CDR2 sequences are SGHNT and YENEEA. The CDR3 spans 13 residues. The DNA read from the CDR3 is TGTGCCAGCAGCAGCAGGGTGAACACTGAA. It is translated as CASSSRVNTE. In full, the CDR3 reads CASSSRVNTEAFF.

Concerning this clone itself: The read falls 3 residues short of the CDR3 end, and the missing part is taken from the germline J gene. The chain joins TRBV10-3 to TRBJ2-7, with 7 bases lining up with TRBD1. Unmatched junction bases numbered 13, after V lost 8 bases and J lost 6 bases. The CDR3 runs 14 residues. Germline V gene sequence: CDR1 ENHRY, CDR2 SYGVKD. The CDR3 loop is CAISPGQGVLEQYF. The covered CDR3 bases are TGTGCCATCTCTCCCGGGCAGGGGGTCCTCGAG.

CDR3 protein: CASSSNPDRNYGYTF. The CDR3 DNA, read in part, is TGCGCCAGCAGCTCTAACCCTGACAGAAACTATGGC. The V and J genes are TRBV5-1 and TRBJ1-2; D is perhaps TRBD1 (5 bases). The missing CDR3 end, 3 residues past where the read stops, is filled in from the germline J gene. The CDR3 extends over 15 amino acids. Germline CDR1 is SGHRS and CDR2 is YFSETQ. V dropped 3 bases and J dropped 2 bases, with 14 bases sitting between them.

With respect to this clone: The CDR3 end falls 3 residues outside the read, so it is completed with the germline J gene. This chain uses TRBV11-1 with TRBJ2-7; D may be TRBD1 (6 bases). V was clipped by 2 bases and J by 4 bases, with 15 bases between them. CDR1 is SGHAT, CDR2 FQDESV, per germline (reference sequence). The CDR3 loop spans 15 amino acids. CDR3 DNA (partial): TGTGCCAGCAGCTTAATGGAACAACAGGGTTACGAG. Protein sequence: CASSLMEQQGYE. The entire CDR3 is CASSLMEQQGYEQYF.

Comment on this clone: The DNA ends 3 residues before the CDR3 does, and the rest of the CDR3 is filled in from the germline J gene. The rearrangement joins TRBV29-1 to TRBJ2-7; D might be TRBD1 (6 bases). V gave up 8 bases and J gave up 3 bases, with 14 bases separating them. CDR1 is SQVTM and CDR2 is ANQGSEA in the germline V gene. This CDR3 region has 12 residues. The covered CDR3 bases are TGCAGCATTTTGGCCAGGGGCTACGAG. Translating it yields CSILARGYE. The whole CDR3 protein is CSILARGYEQYF.

Notes on this clone: Sequencing ends 3 residues short of the CDR3 end; the germline J gene provides the rest. The J gene is TRBJ2-2, the V gene TRBV7-2; tentatively, D is TRBD2 (5 bases). CDR1 and CDR2 (germline): SGHTA, FQGNSA. The CDR3 is 15 amino acids. The CDR3 loop is CASSLVSGSNEKLFF. The CDR3 DNA, read in part, is TGTGCCAGCAGCTTAGTGTCGGGGTCTAATGAAAAG.

About this clone itself: Read sequence stops 3 residues before the CDR3 end, and the germline J gene provides the missing end. The J gene is TRBJ2-5, the V gene TRBV5-1; D perhaps matches TRBD1 (6 bases). V was cut by 4 bases and J by 0 bases, with 16 bases left in between. Germline V gene sequence: CDR1 SGHRS, CDR2 YFSETQ. The CDR3 covers 16 residues. The CDR3 spells CASSPGVNRDQETQYF. The covered CDR3 bases are TGCGCCAGCAGCCCGGGCGTTAACAGGGACCAAGAGACC.

Partial CDR3 DNA: TGTGCCAGTAGTACTCCGGCCCTAACAGGGGTTAGCTCCTACAATGAG. This sequence encodes CASSTPALTGVSSYNE. The whole CDR3 region reads CASSTPALTGVSSYNEQFF. The genes are TRBV19 and TRBJ2-1, with 7 nucleotides matching TRBD1. Sequencing ends 3 residues short of the CDR3 end; the germline J gene provides the rest. J gave up 0 bases and V 4 bases, and 15 bases lay outside the gene matches. Looked up from germline, CDR1 is LNHDA and CDR2 is SQIVND (reference sequence). This CDR3 is built from 19 residues.

As regards this clone: The read ends 3 residues early relative to the CDR3; the germline J gene fills the gap. The rearrangement joins TRBV29-1 to TRBJ1-2; 7 bases fit TRBD1. The CDR3 contains 12 residues. Germline loops: CDR1 SQVTM, CDR2 ANQGSEA. Trimming took 5 bases from V and 3 from J; bases not matched to a gene: 3. CDR3 loop: CSVSDRDYGYTF. The sequenced part of the CDR3 DNA is TGCAGCGTTTCAGACAGGGACTATGGC.

Points on this clone: The sequence runs out 3 residues before the end of the CDR3; the remainder is reconstructed from the germline J gene. The chain uses TRBV7-2 and TRBJ1-5, with D possibly TRBD1 on 6 matching bases. The V end was cut by 2 bases, the J end by 4 bases, with 12 bases between. Germline assignment: CDR1 SGHTA and CDR2 FQGNSA. The CDR3 is made up of 15 amino acids. CDR3 sequence: CASSLSGVFNQPQHF. The covered CDR3 bases are TGTGCCAGCAGCTTATCAGGGGTCTTTAATCAGCCC. The full variable domain, with the rest looked up from reference TRBV7-2 and TRBJ1-5, is GAGVSQSPSNKVTEKGKDVELRCDPISGHTALYWYRQSLGQGLEFLIYFQGNSAPDKSGLPSDRFSAERTGGSVSTLTIQRTQQEDSAVYLCASSLSGVFNQPQHFGDGTRLSIL.

With respect to this clone: The CDR3 end lies 3 residues beyond the end of the read and is filled in from the germline J gene. The rearrangement uses TRBV12-3 or TRBV12-4 and TRBJ1-1; TRBD1 might be the D (5 bases). The CDR3 has 14 amino acids. V dropped 5 bases and J dropped 1 base, with 11 bases sitting between them. The CDR3 here is CASSPVGGNTEAFF. CDR3 bases read: TGTGCCAGCAGTCCGGTGGGGGGGAACACTGAA.

Details on this clone: Sequencing ends 3 residues short of the CDR3 end; the germline J gene provides the rest. The rearrangement links TRBV6-2 or TRBV6-3 to TRBJ1-4, with a weak D call TRBD1 (5 bases). Trimming took 2 bases from V and 10 from J, leaving 14 bases between them. This CDR3 has 14 residues. Germline CDR1 and CDR2: MNHEY and SVGEGT. CDR3 residues: CASSYAGTVGKLFF. The CDR3 bases that were read are TGTGCCAGCAGTTACGCGGGGACCGTCGGAAAA.

Note on this clone: The read halts 3 residues ahead of the CDR3 end, with the missing end drawn from the germline J gene. V gene TRBV6-2 or TRBV6-3 combines with J gene TRBJ2-3; no reliable D call. CDR1 is MNHEY and CDR2 is SVGEGT in the germline V gene. V lost 8 bases and J lost 0, with 9 bases in between. The CDR3 contains 13 residues. Incomplete CDR3 DNA: TGTGCCAGCGACACATCTAGCACAGATACG. The encoded protein is CASDTSSTDT. The entire CDR3 is CASDTSSTDTQYF.

Worth noting for this clone: Read data end 3 residues before the CDR3 end; the end is taken from the germline J gene. The chain uses TRBV20-1 and TRBJ1-2; tentative D call: TRBD1 (6 bases). The CDR3 length is 15 residues. CDR1 is DFQATT, CDR2 SNEGSKA, per germline (reference sequence). Trimming took off 1 base at V and 0 bases at J, with 12 bases between the two ends. The sequenced part of the CDR3 DNA is TGCAGTGCTAGAGGGACCACAGGGACTAACTATGGC. Amino acids: CSARGTTGTNYG. In full, the CDR3 is CSARGTTGTNYGYTF.

On this clone: The read is 3 residues too short to cover the CDR3 end, so that end is filled in from the germline J gene. This rearrangement joins TRBV5-1 to TRBJ2-3, with D possibly being TRBD1 (6 bases). The ends were cut back, 9 bases at V and 2 bases at J, with 19 bases in the middle. The CDR3 totals 15 residues. The germline V gene has CDR1 SGHRS and CDR2 YFSETQ. The DNA read from the CDR3 is TGCGCCACCTTACAGGGTCCTGAATACACAGATACG. Protein sequence: CATLQGPEYTDT. The whole CDR3 protein reads CATLQGPEYTDTQYF.

Comment on this clone: Read coverage stops 3 residues before the CDR3 terminus; the germline J gene supplies the remainder. The rearrangement uses TRBV19 and TRBJ1-1; D is uncertain. Trimming removed 7 bases from V and 3 bases from J, with 15 bases in between. The CDR3 consists of 14 residues. The germline V gene encodes CDR1 LNHDA and CDR2 SQIVND (reference sequence). Here the CDR3 reads CASKAEIFYTEAFF. CDR3 DNA, as far as it was read: TGTGCCAGTAAGGCAGAGATTTTTTACACTGAA.

Worth noting for this clone: The read terminates 3 residues before the CDR3 end, so the remaining end is supplied by the germline J gene. This chain joins TRBV19 and TRBJ1-1, with D possibly TRBD1 on 5 matching bases. The germline V and J ends were trimmed by 3 bases and 4 bases, with 15 bases remaining between them. The CDR3 spans 15 residues. Germline V gene data show CDR1 as LNHDA and CDR2 as SQIVND (reference sequence). The part of the CDR3 DNA that was read is TGTGCCAGTAGTATGCTATCGGGGGAGACCACTGAA. Translated, it gives CASSMLSGETTE. The entire CDR3 is CASSMLSGETTEAFF.